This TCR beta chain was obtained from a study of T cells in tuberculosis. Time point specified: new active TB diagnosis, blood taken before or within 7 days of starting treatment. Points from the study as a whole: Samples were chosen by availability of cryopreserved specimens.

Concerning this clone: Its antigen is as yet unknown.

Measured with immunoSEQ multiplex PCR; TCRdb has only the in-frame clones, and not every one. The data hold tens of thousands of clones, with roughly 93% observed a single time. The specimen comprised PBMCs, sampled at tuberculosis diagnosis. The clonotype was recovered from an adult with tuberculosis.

The CDR3 region has the DNA TGTGCCTGGAATAGGGGCGACCTGAACACTGAAGCTTTCTTT. It is translated as CAWNRGDLNTEAFF. The chain links TRBV30 to TRBJ1-1, with D possibly matching TRBD1 (5 bases). Germline CDR1 reads GTSNPN; CDR2 reads SVGIG (reference sequence). This CDR3 has 14 residues. Between the trimmed V and J ends, which lost 4 bases and 0 bases, there was a span of 12 bases. Complete variable domain (other parts from reference TRBV30 and TRBJ1-1): SQTIHQWPATLVQPVGSPLSLECTVEGTSNPNLYWYRQAAGRGLQLLFYSVGIGQISSEVPQNLSASRPQDRQFILSSKKLLLSDSGFYLCAWNRGDLNTEAFFGQGTRLTVV.